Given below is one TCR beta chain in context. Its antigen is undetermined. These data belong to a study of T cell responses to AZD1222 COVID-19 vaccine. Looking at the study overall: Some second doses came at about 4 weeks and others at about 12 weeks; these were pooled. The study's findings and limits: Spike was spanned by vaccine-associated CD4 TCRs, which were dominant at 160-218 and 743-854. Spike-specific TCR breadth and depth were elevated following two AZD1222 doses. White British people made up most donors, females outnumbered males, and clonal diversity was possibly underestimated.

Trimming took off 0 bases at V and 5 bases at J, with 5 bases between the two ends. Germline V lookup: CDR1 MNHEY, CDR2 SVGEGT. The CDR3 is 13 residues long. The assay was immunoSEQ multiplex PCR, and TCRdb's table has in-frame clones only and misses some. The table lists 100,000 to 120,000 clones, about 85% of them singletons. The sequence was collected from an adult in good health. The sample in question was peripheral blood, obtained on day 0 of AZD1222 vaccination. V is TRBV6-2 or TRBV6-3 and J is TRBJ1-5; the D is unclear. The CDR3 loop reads CASSYSSYQPQHF. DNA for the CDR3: TGTGCCAGCAGTTACTCGAGTTATCAGCCCCAGCATTTT.